Reported below is one TCR beta chain. How the authors handled the data: From reference gene primer amplification, estimates of nucleated cell counts were derived. TCRdb's table, derived via immunoSEQ multiplex PCR, lists solely in-frame clones and lacks some. V, J and clone size derive from that table, while D and trimming were established from the DNA sequence. The data show over 150,000 clones, 70% to 90% seen once. This record comes from a study of blood T cell repertoires in COVID-19. Study-level background: Samples of COVID-19 (acute and convalescent) were obtained from the United States, Italy and Spain. Nucleic acid was either cDNA or gDNA, and it came from T cells, B-cell-depleted T cells, or PBMCs.

Sequencing input: peripheral blood. The source is a man between 35 and 55 years old with acute or convalescent COVID-19.

CDR3 coding DNA: TGTGCCAGCGCGGGACAGCCCTACACTGAAGCTTTCTTT. This translates into CASAGQPYTEAFF. The rearrangement joins TRBV18 to TRBJ1-1; 7 nucleotides align to TRBD1. With 8 bases clipped from V and 3 bases from J, the junction kept 6 bases outside the gene matches. The germline V gene has CDR1 KGHSH and CDR2 LQKENI. The CDR3 sequence is 13 residues long.